This TCR beta chain was captured by sequencing in a study of cytomegalovirus exposure and HLA in healthy donors. Study-level findings and limits: While the bulk of TCR sequences proved rare, some public TCRs turned up in many donors. Analyses of presence/absence relied on an assumption of roughly uniform sequencing depth across donors.

The study ran its PCR with 60 Vbeta and 13 Jbeta primers. The protocol was immunoSEQ multiplex PCR, while the TCRdb copy is restricted to in-frame clones and leaves out a portion. Of fewer than 45,000 clones in the sample, roughly 80% are singletons; the top ten hold roughly 6%. As concerns this clone: Its specificity is not known.

The sequence derives from a male donor in good health and CMV-seronegative. Sequences were obtained from PBMCs.

The CDR3 here is CASSPGRLNQPQHF. CDR3 nucleotide sequence: TGTGCCAGCAGCCCCGGGAGGCTTAATCAGCCCCAGCATTTT. This rearrangement joins TRBV7-8 to TRBJ1-5; the D is unclear. The CDR3 totals 14 residues. The germline CDR1 and CDR2 sequences are SGHVS and FQNEAQ. The germline V and J ends were trimmed by 5 bases and 4 bases, with 12 bases remaining between them.